Sequencing of this T cell receptor (beta chain) was carried out in a study of cytomegalovirus exposure and HLA in healthy donors listed by TCRdb under 2017. Context from the whole study: An earlier analysis of about 560 of the donors reported about 260 Gb of sequence data and some 110 million unique TCR beta sequences obtained from some 200 million T cells. An early release covering over 500 HLA-typed donors comprised approximately 300 gigabases of sequencing data and around 85 million unique TCR sequences. Of the 350 to 450 genotyped donors, roughly 80% were placed in the genetic ancestry cluster associated with self-reported Caucasian donors. The study aimed to test whether cataloging public T cell receptors could reveal signatures of past pathogen exposure. The study used immunosequencing to profile the T cell repertoires of around 600 subjects and linked those repertoires to cytomegalovirus serostatus. Along with the approximately 650-subject first cohort, a separate validation cohort of 120 different subjects was used. To predict cytomegalovirus infection status, the study brought together high-throughput TCR immunosequencing, statistical association of individual TCRs with disease status, and machine learning. In a later analysis, previously published TCR beta repertoires from several hundred donors were re-analyzed and high-resolution HLA genotyping was added so that TCR occurrence patterns could be studied. Rather than drawing on any new phenotypic data, the later analysis identified candidate immune exposures from TCR beta sequences and the way those sequences occurred across donors. In an earlier analysis of several hundred of the donors, high-throughput TCR beta sequencing was used to judge whether each TCR beta V gene segment behaved as functional or pseudogenic. Donor age, sex, ethnicity and CMV serostatus were compiled alongside the repertoire data. Genome-wide SNP genotypes for about 55% of the roughly 670 donors were used in a later genetic analysis, which treated that subset as a discovery cohort. All discovery cohort repertoires had been generated using a single sequencing platform. HLA typing included class I and class II loci at four-digit resolution. Typing coverage varied by locus: 629-630 donors for A, B, C, DRB1 and DQB1; 500 to 550 for DQA1; 600 to 610 for DPA1; under 490 for DPB1. Four or five DR-DQ haplotypes were handled as single units for association and clustering because linkage in the cohort was strong. Among about 410 genotyped donors of the cohort, an average of approximately 200,000 unique TCR beta nucleotide sequences was sequenced per donor, of which roughly 17% were non-productive.

The cohort consisted of approximately 690 healthy bone marrow donors. At the time of sampling, every cohort member was nominally healthy, though immune exposures that went unrecorded were likely present. The donor tested CMV seronegative, placing the donor among the approximately 400 seronegative members of the cohort. Every donor gave a peripheral blood sample, and the peripheral blood mononuclear cells from that sample were used for TCR beta sequencing. Genomic DNA extraction from the blood cell samples was performed with the Qiagen DNeasy Blood Extraction Kit. The investigation overall reported the following: In both the original and validation cohorts, the classifier was reported to diagnose cytomegalovirus status with high specificity and sensitivity. In vitro tests confirmed that a few of the cytomegalovirus-associated TCR beta chains recognize cytomegalovirus antigens. Most CMV-associated TCR beta chains appeared to be HLA-restricted in a later analysis, and the HLA associations seemed to be driven largely by CMV exposure. The 87-base-pair reads could not distinguish some IMGT-functional V segments, including TRBV6-2 and TRBV6-3, so those segments were excluded. In a later analysis, several top co-occurrence clusters were reported to appear linked to parvovirus B19, influenza, CMV and Epstein-Barr virus. A group of highly shared sequence variants was considered likely to be a technical artifact of the sequencing pipeline. According to a later genetic analysis, donors in an Asian-associated ancestry cluster had fewer N-insertions in productive TCRs than the approximately 700-donor mean. Most TCR sequences were observed very rarely across donors, whereas some public TCRs were present in many individuals. A later analysis found that HLA-associated TCR beta chains were more clonally expanded and had lower generation probabilities than equally common non-associated chains. Sequencing depth was assumed to be roughly uniform across donors in the presence/absence analyses, though that assumption may not hold. Strong co-occurrence of HLA alleles, especially DR and DQ, made assigning TCR associations to individual alleles difficult. Linkage disequilibrium might explain the correlated functional status among segregating V segments, but an unknown experimental factor could not be excluded. This cohort had only TCR beta chains sequenced, and the lack of alpha or paired-chain data limited which features could be detected. A further reported finding was that TCR beta sequences accurately predicted the HLA-A and HLA-B alleles for most subjects in the first cohort. The authors suggested that the approach could potentially be extended to other disease states and immunological phenotypes. Because HLA typing was unavailable for some donors at each locus, only the typed subset was used in association tests. In a later genetic analysis, a missense DCLRE1C variant was associated with V-gene and J-gene trimming of TCR beta chains, and the association was replicated in an independent cohort. In a later analysis, TCR association rates were found to vary across HLA loci, with the most associated TCRs seen for DRB1 alleles and the fewest for HLA-C alleles. A later analysis associated about 17,000 TCR beta sequences with specific HLA alleles at a false discovery rate of 0.05. A total of 150 or so TCR beta chains were listed by the study as associated with cytomegalovirus. Broadly in line with IMGT annotations, most TCR beta V segments showed up in productive rearrangements about 87% or about 30% of the time in an earlier analysis of several hundred of the donors. The earlier analysis of approximately 560 of the donors excluded about 16 rarely observed V segments, including chromosome 9 orphons, because counts were too low. Immune exposure information for the cohort was limited to CMV serostatus.

In regard to this clone: Which antigen it targets is not known. No much larger clonotype is one base removed from it; base qualities were not supplied.

CDR1 and CDR2, per the germline V gene (reference sequence), are LNHNV and YYDKDF. Trimming removed 1 base from V and 5 bases from J; the gene matches leave 8 bases unexplained. Its CDR3 holds 16 amino acids, cysteine through phenylalanine. Just the 48-base CDR3 DNA is kept, in frame starting at base 1. Library preparation was by the immunoSEQ multiplex PCR assay. For the multiplex PCR, a mixture combining 60 forward primers for TCR Vbeta segments and 13 reverse primers for TCR Jbeta segments was used. The CDR3 region of rearranged TCR beta genes was amplified from genomic DNA by a multiplex PCR assay. The Illumina HiSeq System was used to sequence the amplified TCR beta libraries as 87-base-pair reads. For the original study's pipeline: A later analysis tallied 80 million to 95 million unique TCR beta chains across the 700 or so repertoires, and approximately 9.9 million of those chains were shared by two or more donors. Raw reads were error-corrected and collapsed into unique sequences by a nearest-neighbor algorithm in which closely related sequences were merged to remove PCR and sequencing errors. V, D and J gene segments were assigned by aligning CDR3 sequences to IMGT reference sequences. Each retained sequence needed at least a six-nucleotide match to both a V gene segment and a J gene segment. Rearrangements were classified as productive when the CDR3 lacked stop codons and remained in frame with V and J, and all other rearrangements were classified as non-productive. Following IMGT convention, CDR3 was defined as the stretch from the second conserved V-encoded cysteine to the conserved J-encoded phenylalanine. The earlier analysis of approximately 500 of the donors excluded sequences that lacked an unambiguous match to a single V gene segment. An earlier analysis of a few hundred of the donors called V segments functional above 56.7% productive rearrangements and segregating when the between-donor standard deviation exceeded 5%. A statistical classification framework was built to diagnose cytomegalovirus status from the catalog of TCR beta chain sequences. A later analysis assigned V and J genes by comparing TCR nucleotide sequences with IMGT/GENE-DB human TR gene sequences. Using the TCRdist pipeline, a later analysis assigned CDR3 sequences along with most-parsimonious VDJ recombination scenarios. In a later analysis, each TCR beta chain was defined by its CDR3 amino acid sequence together with its V-gene family, and reads lacking a unique V-gene family were excluded. As a way to deal with suspected cross-contamination and a sequencing artifact, a later analysis dropped approximately 590 nucleotide sequences that were highly shared and had low generation probability. For each public chain, a later analysis derived a clonal expansion index from normalized ranks of inferred template counts within each repertoire. In a later analysis, generation probabilities were computed using a VDJ recombination model fitted to out-of-frame rearrangements, and the results were checked against IGoR. A later analysis scored TCR-TCR, TCR-HLA and TCR-CMV co-occurrence with hypergeometric tests, applying a repertoire-size bias correction to TCR pairs. False discovery rates were estimated in a later analysis by permuting HLA or CMV assignments 20 times. In a later analysis, co-occurring TCRs were grouped using DBSCAN, and TCRdist sequence similarity was added for clustering within HLA-allele-positive subsets. Repertoires with fewer than 30,000 or more than 120,000 public chains, plus five repertoires with anomalous nucleotide sharing, were excluded from co-occurrence clustering. Entries here come from immuneACCESS through TCRdb and include only in-frame sequences with V and J called. Some clones fail to appear in such tables; in the studies checked, an unresolved V gene covers under half of the shortfall, and the cause of the remainder is unknown. D and trimming were read from the DNA, whereas the V and J calls and clone size are those reported in that table. This sample is represented by about 130,000 clones; approximately 80% of them were singletons. Jointly, the top ten make up around 2.5% of the sample.

Recombination linked TRBV15 to TRBJ2-1; 7 of the junction bases match TRBD1. The TCR was taken from a boy aged 2 to 10 in good health and CMV-seronegative. Sequencing was performed on PBMCs. This receptor carries the CDR3 CATSRVPTGKDNEQFF. The sequenced DNA: TGTGCCACCAGCAGAGTTCCGACAGGGAAAGACAATGAGCAGTTCTTC.